This TCR beta chain stems from a study of human T cells and chemical hapten exposure. Study context: Upper inner arm skin measuring about 2 cm by about 2 cm received 2% DPC for sensitization. Findings and limits, study-wide: Expanded TCRs clustered into significantly more large CDR3 similarity groups than controls, the analysis revealed.

This clonotype was observed a handful of times. Its antigen is currently unknown. V shed 4 bases and J shed 2 bases, with 8 bases lying between them. The length of the CDR3 is 13 residues. Germline V gives CDR1 ENHRY, CDR2 SYGVKD. Time point specified: pre-sensitization, week 0. The sample's treatment: therapeutic diphenylcyclopropenone sensitization with weekly scalp DPC. TCRdb called the RACE reads again in MiXCR, with one record for every CDR3 protein. The table records 300,000 to 450,000 distinct CDR3 sequences, around 5.5% of them present only once. The TCR was taken from a woman in her late teens or twenties with alopecia areata. Some clones in this sample may be carry-over from other donors' samples. The chain recombines TRBV10-3 with TRBJ2-5, with unresolved D. The sample consisted of whole blood, taken in connection with sensitization to the hapten diphenylcyclopropenone (DPC). The CDR3 DNA reads TGTGCCATCAGTGGGTATCAGCAAGAGACCCAGTACTTC. Amino acid sequence: CAISGYQQETQYF.